The TCR beta chain described here comes from a study of cytomegalovirus exposure and HLA in healthy donors. Trimming took 2 bases from V and 4 from J, leaving 11 bases between them. Germline CDR1 reads MNHNS; CDR2 reads SASEGT. The CDR3 runs to 14 residues. The PCR used 60 Vbeta and 13 Jbeta primers. This table comes from immunoSEQ multiplex PCR, and its TCRdb copy is limited to in-frame clones, with some not included. The sample includes hundreds of thousands of clones, 85% to 90% seen only once; the top ten take over 0.95%. The TCR was taken from a young woman in good health and CMV-seronegative. The chain has TRBV6-1 and TRBJ1-1, with D tentatively TRBD1 (5 bases). The sequenced sample was PBMCs. The CDR3 protein is CASSEIGRGTEAFF. The CDR3 DNA reads TGTGCCAGCAGTGAAATCGGTAGGGGCACTGAAGCTTTCTTT.